The source of this TCR beta chain is a study of blood T cell repertoires in COVID-19. Using immunoSEQ multiplex PCR, the repertoire was profiled, and TCRdb retains in-frame clones only, with some absent. The data hold approximately 200,000 clones, with about nine tenths observed a single time. The germline V gene encodes CDR1 SGHNT and CDR2 YYREEE (reference sequence). This CDR3 is built from 15 residues. The ends lost 4 bases at V and 5 bases at J; junction bases unmatched: 8. This clone was counted a single time. This chain links TRBV5-4 with TRBJ2-1, with TRBD1 identical over 8 bases. Material for sequencing was peripheral blood. This TCR was recovered from a woman aged 55-75 years with acute or convalescent COVID-19. The CDR3 sequence: CASSSTGGWDNEQFF. In DNA form, the CDR3 reads TGTGCCAGCAGCAGTACAGGGGGTTGGGACAATGAGCAGTTCTTC.